This T cell receptor beta chain was identified during a study of Graves' ophthalmopathy and Graves' hyperthyroidism (dated by TCRdb to between 2018 and 2020). Regarding the study in general: Peripheral blood samples were taken at the time of initial diagnosis, before any treatment was given. A discovery set of 100 or so patients (43 ophthalmopathy, approximately 58 stable hyperthyroidism) was enrolled to explore V-J signatures distinguishing ophthalmopathy from hyperthyroidism. In total, approximately 130 blood samples were TCR-sequenced: 40 to 45 ophthalmopathy, approximately 75 hyperthyroidism and roughly 17 hyperthyroidism-to-ophthalmopathy patients. The independent validation cohort included 18 to 20 hyperthyroidism patients plus 17 patients who later progressed from hyperthyroidism to ophthalmopathy. To tell Graves' ophthalmopathy apart from Graves' hyperthyroidism, and to predict which patients would progress to ophthalmopathy, the study relied on TCR beta repertoire signatures. The roughly 90 discovery patients were divided at random into training and test sets in a 7:3 ratio. In roughly six hyperthyroidism patients, T-cell repertoires of thyroid tissue and blood were compared. Following sample collection, hyperthyroidism patients were given methimazole at a starting dose of 30 mg daily, and ophthalmopathy patients were given high-dose intravenous methylprednisolone.

For repertoire sequencing, the TCR beta CDR3 regions were amplified from RNA transcripts. HTBI primers and the Qiagen OneStep RT-PCR kit were used in a first-round RT-PCR, which was followed by a second-round multiplex PCR, size selection and purification. The libraries underwent paired-end sequencing with 100 bp reads on an Illumina HiSeq2000. The original methods were these. Reads were processed with SOAPnuke, discarding reads with adapters, uncalled bases, mean Phred below 15, or no exact constant-primer or identifier match. COPE v1.2.5 was used to merge high-quality paired reads. Each unique nucleotide sequence was defined as a clonotype, and clonotypes were aligned to IMGT TRB V, D and J references with MiTCR v1.1. The analysis was limited to V-J combinations with a frequency above 0.0001, which together covered more than 99% of repertoires. For each V-J combination, a TCR clonal expansion and chaos score was defined as F50 clonal expansion divided by the chaos observed in the TCRdist matrix. Features were reduced by Welch's t-statistics and random forest to 10 to 15 V-J combinations, which fed a naive Bayes classifier. The similarity between thyroid and blood repertoires was quantified using the Morisita-Horn index. TCRdb trimmed public reads at Q25 via fastp, called clones via MiXCR and kept in-frame beta chains. For every CDR3 protein sequence, its rows merge into one entry that carries the most common genes and DNA. These V and J calls derive from TCRdb rather than the authors' analysis. Counted in this sample were 350,000 to 400,000 distinct CDR3 sequences; roughly 15% of them appeared once. The top ten constitute approximately 7% of the sample.

V loses 5 bases of germline sequence and J loses 0 bases, and the interval between the two ends is 22 bases. As encoded in the germline V gene, CDR1 is SGHVS while CDR2 is FQNEAQ. The CDR3 runs 19 residues from the cysteine to the phenylalanine. Only CDR3 DNA is held: 57 bases, read in frame from base 1. Broader findings and caveats from the paper: The 13-signature model separated ophthalmopathy from stable hyperthyroidism with 85% to 90% sensitivity and 81.08% specificity in cross-validation, and 80%/75% in the test set. In validation, the model predicted ophthalmopathy progression with about 70% sensitivity and about 77% specificity; eleven to twelve predicted patients were CT-confirmed with GO in a median of 6.5 months. No statistical method was used to set the sample size in advance, and the investigators knew which group each participant was assigned to. Most of the expanded thyroid clonotypes with a frequency above 0.001 were also detected in blood, and it was suggested that the thyroid immune response may be reflected by blood repertoires.

Hyperthyroidism was defined as stable when no progression to ophthalmopathy occurred within 18 months of follow-up. The hyperthyroidism patients were 18 to 65 years old and newly diagnosed, with a disease duration of less than 2 months. Anyone with other autoimmune diseases, uncontrolled infections, pregnancy or lactation was excluded from the study. Diagnosis relied on clinical symptoms, serum thyroxine, TRAb, thyroid ultrasound and orbital computed tomography. PBMCs were isolated from 10 ml of fresh peripheral blood by Ficoll-Paque density gradient centrifugation. Total RNA was extracted with Trizol reagent and quality-checked on an Agilent 2100 Bioanalyzer. This clonotype was recorded many times. Its antigen is unknown. Per-nucleotide qualities are absent, and no much larger clonotype sits a single base away.

The sequenced sample consisted of peripheral blood. Recombination connected TRBV7-8 to TRBJ2-2, with a tentative D gene TRBD2 over 7 matching bases. This TCR was sampled from a woman between 18 and 30 years old with stable Graves' hyperthyroidism. Donor details come from another sample of the same person, matched by shared clones. Read as DNA, the sequence is TGTGCCAGCAGCCCCCAGAGGACGGGGGGCCTCGCGAACACCGGGGAGCTGTTTTTT. It translates to CASSPQRTGGLANTGELFF.